This T cell receptor (beta chain) was profiled in a study of T cell responses to AZD1222 COVID-19 vaccine. The germline gives CDR1 SGHRS, CDR2 YFSETQ. V lost 0 bases, J lost 5 bases, and 7 bases stayed unmatched. The CDR3 consists of 15 residues. The study, taken as a whole, reports: Among the donors, most were white British and more were female, and clonal diversity was possibly underestimated. Spike-specific TCR breadth and depth grew following two AZD1222 doses.

A note on this clone: Its antigen is unknown.

Produced via immunoSEQ multiplex PCR; TCRdb's table is partial and in-frame only. This table has 150,000 to 200,000 clones, around 88% appearing once. Pooling covered second doses at about 4 or about 12 weeks. This chain connects TRBV5-1 to TRBJ1-1, with 7 positions matching TRBD1. The receptor comes from an adult who received the AZD1222 COVID-19 vaccine. This material consisted of peripheral blood, taken 28 days after the second AZD1222 dose. The DNA of the CDR3 is TGCGCCAGCAGCTTGGCCAGGGGGAAGGGGACTGAAGCTTTCTTT. Amino acids: CASSLARGKGTEAFF.